Each of the 20 T cell receptor beta chains below was sequenced from the same sample in a study of cytomegalovirus exposure and HLA in healthy donors. Primers: 60 Vbeta forward and 13 Jbeta reverse. This table comes from immunoSEQ multiplex PCR, and its TCRdb copy is limited to in-frame clones, with some not included. Here the sample spans roughly 59,000 clones, roughly two thirds being singletons. Sequenced: PBMCs. These receptors were obtained from a man aged 35 to 55 in good health and CMV-seropositive.

The chain joins TRBV29-1 to TRBJ1-2, with D tentatively TRBD1 (6 bases). Trimming stripped 5 bases from V and 4 bases from J, with 14 bases between. The CDR3 consists of 13 residues. CDR1 is SQVTM, CDR2 ANQGSEA, per germline. This CDR3 reads CSVSQGVGYGYTF. Written as DNA, the CDR3 is TGCAGCGTTTCACAGGGAGTGGGCTATGGCTACACCTTC.

This clone appeared a few times. The chain links TRBV7-2 to TRBJ2-4; TRBD1 aligns across 7 bases. J gave up 8 bases and V 0 bases, and 10 bases lay outside the gene matches. Germline loops: CDR1 SGHTA, CDR2 FQGNSA. This CDR3 is 16 amino acids long. The CDR3 DNA follows: TGTGCCAGCAGCTTAGCCCCAAACAGGGGTGTGGACATTCAGTACTTC. This gives the protein CASSLAPNRGVDIQYF.

CDR3 DNA: TGCGCCAGCAGCCGAATGGAACAGGGACTAGCGGGATATGAGCAGTTCTTC. Translating gives CASSRMEQGLAGYEQFF. The chain recombines TRBV4-1 with TRBJ2-1, with TRBD2 matching 13 bases. Germline loops: CDR1 MGHRA, CDR2 YSYEKL. Trimming cost V 4 bases and J 8 bases; bases outside gene matches: 11. The length of the CDR3 is 17 residues.

The CDR3 reads CASSQDIYTGNTEAFF. CDR3 in DNA: TGCGCCAGCAGCCAAGATATTTACACAGGCAACACTGAAGCTTTCTTT. V and J are TRBV4-3 and TRBJ1-1, with D possibly TRBD1 on 5 matching bases. This CDR3 has 16 residues. Germline lookup yields CDR1 LGHNA and CDR2 YSLEER. The V and J ends lost 0 bases and 2 bases respectively, with 13 bases between them.

In DNA, the CDR3 is TGTGCCAGCAGAGTTGAGGCGGGAGGTTCCGGGGAGCTGTTTTTT. This translates into CASRVEAGGSGELFF. The chain uses TRBV6-1 and TRBJ2-2; 8 bases map to TRBD2. V gave up 6 bases and J gave up 6 bases; unmatched junction bases: 9. CDR1 is MNHNS, CDR2 SASEGT, per germline. The CDR3 has 15 residues.

This chain joins TRBV6-1 and TRBJ1-3; no clear D. This CDR3 spans 12 amino acids. Germline values: CDR1 MNHNS, CDR2 SASEGT. Trimming shortened V by 6 bases and J by 3 bases, and 6 bases separated the two germline ends. The CDR3 DNA reads as TGTGCCAGCAGAACAGATGGAAACACCATATATTTT. Residues: CASRTDGNTIYF.

The V gene is TRBV2, the J gene TRBJ2-3; D is unclear. The CDR3 sequence is 15 residues long. Germline-derived CDR1 and CDR2 are SNHLY and FYNNEI. The V and J ends lost 0 bases and 6 bases respectively, with 13 bases between them. CDR3 bases: TGTGCCAGCAGTGAAGCTATCCCAGGTAGGGATACGCAGTATTTT. Translated, it gives CASSEAIPGRDTQYF.

The chain uses TRBV9 and TRBJ2-5; 12 bases map to TRBD2. J lost 3 bases, V lost 4 bases, and 4 bases had no gene match. This CDR3 is built from 15 residues. Germline values: CDR1 SGDLS, CDR2 YYNGEE. The CDR3 bases are TGTGCCAGCAGCCCCCGGACTAGCGGGGAAGAGACCCAGTACTTC. Translating it yields CASSPRTSGEETQYF.

V and J are TRBV30 and TRBJ2-7, with D unclear. Trimming cost V 4 bases and J 0 bases, with 16 bases left between them. The CDR3 is made up of 15 amino acids. Germline CDR1 GTSNPN, CDR2 SVGIG (reference sequence). The CDR3 DNA is TGTGCCTGGATATCTAGAACCGGGTCCTCCTACGAGCAGTACTTC. As protein: CAWISRTGSSYEQYF.

The chain employs TRBV13 and TRBJ2-7; D might be TRBD2 (7 bases). Germline V CDR1 and CDR2: PRHDT, FYEKMQ (reference sequence). V was shortened by 7 bases and J by 4 bases, with 17 bases between the two germline ends. The CDR3 runs 14 residues. The CDR3 DNA follows: TGTGCCAGCAACCTGTGGGGGGGCTCGTACGAGCAGTACTTC. It encodes CASNLWGGSYEQYF.

The chain combines TRBV11-2 with TRBJ2-1; the D is unclear. This CDR3 contains 13 residues. CDR1 SGHAT and CDR2 FQNNGV come from the germline V gene. V was shortened by 0 bases and J by 12 bases, with 12 bases between the two germline ends. The CDR3 bases are TGTGCCAGCAGCTTAGATCTAAATATTGGGCAGTTCTTC. This sequence encodes CASSLDLNIGQFF.

This sequence joins TRBV2 and TRBJ1-1, with unresolved D. CDR1 and CDR2 (germline): SNHLY, FYNNEI. The CDR3 is made up of 13 amino acids. Deletions cut 5 bases from V and 0 bases from J, with 7 bases between. The CDR3 spells CASSKGVNTEAFF. The CDR3 bases are TGTGCCAGCAGTAAAGGAGTGAACACTGAAGCTTTCTTT.

This clone occurred a few times. The chain couples TRBV5-1 to TRBJ2-5, with 8 bases that match TRBD1. The CDR3 contains 15 residues. The junction had 13 bases not matched to a gene; V was cut back by 7 bases and J by 5 bases. Per germline, CDR1 SGHRS and CDR2 YFSETQ. The CDR3 region is CASGPLGQGGETQYF. CDR3 nucleotide sequence: TGCGCCAGCGGCCCCCTCGGACAGGGTGGGGAGACCCAGTACTTC.

The V and J genes are TRBV27 and TRBJ2-5, with 8 bases fitting TRBD2. The V and J ends lost 10 bases and 4 bases, in that order; junction bases with no gene match: 11. This CDR3 has 14 amino acids. The germline V gene encodes CDR1 MNHEY and CDR2 SMNVEV (reference sequence). As DNA, the CDR3 is TGTGCCACCCCCGGGAGCGGGAGCGGAGAGACCCAGTACTTC. Translating it yields CATPGSGSGETQYF.

This clone showed up just a few times. The chain has TRBV2 and TRBJ1-1, with TRBD1 identical over 9 bases. Trimming at V came to 6 bases and at J to 6 bases, leaving 2 bases not matched to a gene. This CDR3 has 12 amino acids. The germline CDR1 and CDR2 sequences are SNHLY and FYNNEI. This CDR3 is CASRGTGPEAFF. CDR3 in DNA: TGTGCCAGCAGGGGGACAGGGCCTGAAGCTTTCTTT.

The chain couples TRBV29-1 to TRBJ1-1; TRBD1 agrees at 7 bases. Trimming at V came to 5 bases and at J to 4 bases, leaving 4 bases not matched to a gene. Germline lookup yields CDR1 SQVTM and CDR2 ANQGSEA. The CDR3 sequence is 12 residues long. The DNA of the CDR3 is TGCAGCGTTTGCCCAGGGGGCACTGAAGCTTTCTTT. This sequence encodes CSVCPGGTEAFF.

This clone was detected only a few times. CDR3 coding DNA: TGTGCCACCAGCAGAGATTTCAGGGGACACGAGCAGTACTTC. It translates to CATSRDFRGHEQYF. The V call is TRBV15, the J call TRBJ2-7; tentatively, D is TRBD1 (6 bases). V lost 0 bases, J lost 5 bases, and 11 bases lay in between. The V gene's germline CDR1 is LNHNV and CDR2 YYDKDF (reference sequence). The CDR3 covers 14 residues.

Only a few counts were recorded for this clone. The chain combines TRBV15 with TRBJ2-5; 9 bases fit TRBD1. V shed 3 bases, J shed 5 bases, and the junction held 10 bases outside the gene matches. Germline CDR1 is LNHNV and CDR2 is YYDKDF (reference sequence). The CDR3 runs to 16 residues. CDR3 region: CATSSLRDRVSETQYF. CDR3 coding DNA: TGTGCCACCAGCAGCTTGCGGGACAGGGTATCGGAGACCCAGTACTTC.

This clone has more than one count but fewer than ten. J is TRBJ1-1 and V is TRBV13; weak D call: TRBD1 (6 bases). The CDR3 runs to 16 residues. The germline V gene encodes CDR1 PRHDT and CDR2 FYEKMQ (reference sequence). Trimming cost V 5 bases and J 3 bases, with 19 bases left between them. The CDR3 loop reads CASSRGTDKKDTEAFF. CDR3 DNA sequence: TGTGCCAGCAGCAGGGGGACGGATAAGAAGGACACTGAAGCTTTCTTT. Full variable domain (remainder filled in from reference TRBV13 and TRBJ1-1): AAGVIQSPRHLIKEKRETATLKCYPIPRHDTVYWYQQGPGQDPQFLISFYEKMQSDKGSIPDRFSAQQFSDYHSELNMSSLELGDSALYFCASSRGTDKKDTEAFFGQGTRLTVV.

The rearrangement links TRBV7-2 to TRBJ1-1; maybe TRBD1 (6 bases). CDR1 SGHTA and CDR2 FQGNSA come from the germline V gene. The CDR3 loop spans 14 amino acids. V lost 1 base, J lost 5 bases, and 11 bases lay in between. The CDR3 sequence: CASSLVQGSTEAFF. The CDR3, as DNA: TGTGCCAGCAGCTTAGTGCAGGGGAGTACTGAAGCTTTCTTT.